This T cell receptor (beta chain) derives from a study of beta chain features in type 1 diabetes. Study-level results: Naive, central memory and Treg TCRB repertoires appeared more alike in patients than in healthy donors. PCR, the amplification step, might favor shorter templates, equally in patients and controls. Highly expressing activated T cells could be over-counted with a cDNA template.

Investigators reverse transcribed all isolated RNA, so they sequenced expressed TCRB transcripts. Produced via immunoSEQ multiplex PCR; TCRdb's table is partial and in-frame only. The table records around 350,000 clones, roughly 12% of them present only once. With regard to this clone: What it binds is not known.

Germline CDR1 and CDR2: DFQATT and SNEGSKA (reference sequence). The CDR3 spans 11 residues. V shed 8 bases and J shed 8 bases, with 12 bases lying between them. V is TRBV20-1 and J is TRBJ1-4, with a possible D match to TRBD1 (6 bases). Sequences were obtained from naive CD4+ T cells from blood. The sequence was collected from a young man in good health. The CDR3 sequence is CSTGSWEKLFF. DNA of the CDR3: TGCAGTACAGGGTCATGGGAAAAACTGTTTTTT.